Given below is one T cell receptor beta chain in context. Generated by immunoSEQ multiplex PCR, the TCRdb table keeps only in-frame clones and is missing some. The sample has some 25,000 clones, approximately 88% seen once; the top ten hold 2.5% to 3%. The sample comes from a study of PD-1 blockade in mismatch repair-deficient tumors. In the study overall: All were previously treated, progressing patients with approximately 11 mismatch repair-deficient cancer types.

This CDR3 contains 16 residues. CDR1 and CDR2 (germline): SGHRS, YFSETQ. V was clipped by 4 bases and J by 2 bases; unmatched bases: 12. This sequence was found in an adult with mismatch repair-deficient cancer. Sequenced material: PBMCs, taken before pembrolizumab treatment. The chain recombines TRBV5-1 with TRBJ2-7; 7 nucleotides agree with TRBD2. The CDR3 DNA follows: TGCGCCAGCAGCGTCGGGCTTCGGGACTACGCCTACGAGCAGTACTTC. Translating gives CASSVGLRDYAYEQYF.